The 20 T cell receptor beta chains below were found in one sample sequenced in a study of control samples from healthy donors and cancer patients. TCRdb's table, derived via immunoSEQ multiplex PCR, lists solely in-frame clones and lacks some. The table records around 130,000 clones, 70% to 90% of them present only once. The sequenced sample was blood. The receptors come from a man aged 45-65 years in good health.

The gene calls are TRBV6-7 and TRBJ1-5; TRBD1 aligns across 8 bases. TRBV6-7 is identified as an open reading frame with a role that is uncertain. The J segment lost 1 base and the V segment lost 4 bases, leaving 3 bases of the junction unmatched. The CDR3 runs 15 residues. The DNA for the CDR3 is TGTGCCAGCAGTTCTACAGGGGGAAGCAATCAGCCCCAGCATTTT. Its translation is CASSSTGGSNQPQHF.

The chain has TRBV27 and TRBJ2-7, with D tentatively TRBD1 or TRBD2 (5 bases each). The CDR3 loop spans 14 amino acids. V was shortened by 5 bases and J by 6 bases, with 17 bases between the two germline ends. The germline CDR1 and CDR2 sequences are MNHEY and SMNVEV (reference sequence). CDR3 in amino acids: CASSPGTGTGEQYF. DNA for the CDR3: TGTGCCAGCAGTCCAGGGACGGGGACGGGCGAGCAGTACTTC.

V is TRBV4-2 and J is TRBJ2-1; D is unresolved. The length of the CDR3 is 14 residues. Germline CDR1 and CDR2: LGHNA and YNFKEQ. Trimming stripped 0 bases from V and 4 bases from J, with 7 bases between. CDR3 DNA sequence: TGTGCCAGCAGCCAAGATCTCCTTTACAATGAGCAGTTCTTC. It is translated as CASSQDLLYNEQFF.

V and J are TRBV27 and TRBJ1-5; D call uncertain. V was clipped by 2 bases and J by 6 bases, with 11 bases between them. Germline CDR1 MNHEY, CDR2 SMNVEV (reference sequence). CDR3 length: 14 residues. The DNA of the CDR3 is TGTGCCAGCAGTTTAGGGGAAAGAGGTCAGCCCCAGCATTTT. Amino acid sequence: CASSLGERGQPQHF.

As for this clone: Germline and junction disagree at one end, which may indicate a read error. The gene calls are TRBV4-1 and TRBJ2-7; the D is unclear. The CDR3 runs to 13 residues. Germline values: CDR1 MGHRA, CDR2 YSYEKL. The CDR3 DNA reads TGCGCCAGCAGCCAAGATCGTAGAACGAGCAGTACCTTC. It yields the protein CASSQDRRTSSTF.

The chain links TRBV7-6 to TRBJ2-3; 14 bases line up with TRBD2. V lost 6 bases, J lost 6 bases, and 5 bases stayed unmatched. Germline-derived CDR1 and CDR2 are SGHVS and FNYEAQ. The CDR3 has 15 amino acids. CDR3 coding DNA: TGTGCCAGCAGTCCGACTAGCGGGGGGGCGGATACGCAGTATTTT. This codes for CASSPTSGGADTQYF.

This chain connects TRBV30 to TRBJ1-4; D remains unclear. Germline CDR1 is GTSNPN and CDR2 is SVGIG (reference sequence). The CDR3 has 14 amino acids. The germline V and J ends were trimmed by 2 bases and 0 bases, with 7 bases remaining between them. CDR3 coding DNA: TGTGCCTGGAGTAGGTCTACAACTAATGAAAAACTGTTTTTT. Translation gives CAWSRSTTNEKLFF.

V usage is TRBV11-2 and J usage is TRBJ2-7; the D gene is possibly TRBD2 (5 bases). CDR1 is SGHAT, CDR2 FQNNGV, per germline. V lost 4 bases, J lost 7 bases, and 14 bases lay in between. This CDR3 region has 13 residues. The CDR3 here is CASSSGTWEEQYF. CDR3 coding DNA: TGTGCCAGCAGCTCCGGCACGTGGGAGGAGCAGTACTTC.

The rearrangement joins TRBV15 to TRBJ1-3, with no clear D. Trimming took off 3 bases at V and 0 bases at J, with 3 bases between the two ends. The CDR3 runs 13 residues. The germline V gene has CDR1 LNHNV and CDR2 YYDKDF (reference sequence). The CDR3 bases are TGTGCCACCAGCAGCGGCTCTGGAAACACCATATATTTT. Translating gives CATSSGSGNTIYF.

The chain links TRBV4-2 to TRBJ1-2; weak D call: TRBD1 (5 bases). Germline assignment: CDR1 LGHNA and CDR2 YNFKEQ. CDR3 length: 14 amino acids. Trimming pared 2 bases from V and 8 bases from J, leaving 15 bases between. In DNA form, the CDR3 reads TGTGCCAGCAGCCAAATGGGGGAAAGAAGCGGCTACACCTTC. This sequence encodes CASSQMGERSGYTF.

The rearrangement uses TRBV30 and TRBJ1-2, with 7 positions matching TRBD1. Unmatched junction bases numbered 8, after V lost 1 base and J lost 6 bases. CDR3 length: 14 amino acids. Germline V gene lookup returns CDR1 GTSNPN and CDR2 SVGIG (reference sequence). CDR3 in amino acids: CAWSALTRGHGYTF. Written as DNA, the CDR3 is TGTGCCTGGAGTGCCCTAACAAGGGGGCATGGCTACACCTTC.

DNA for the CDR3: TGTGCCAGCAGCGGGGGACTAGCGGGGGCAGATACGCAGTATTTT. Its protein is CASSGGLAGADTQYF. This chain links TRBV13 with TRBJ2-3; 14 positions agree with TRBD2. CDR3 size: 15 residues. Germline values: CDR1 PRHDT, CDR2 FYEKMQ (reference sequence). V was pared by 5 bases and J by 4 bases, with 2 bases of the junction left unmatched.

V and J are TRBV13 and TRBJ2-1, with D tentatively TRBD2 (6 bases). V was cut by 4 bases and J by 4 bases, with 23 bases left in between. The CDR3 sequence is 18 residues long. Looked up from germline, CDR1 is PRHDT and CDR2 is FYEKMQ (reference sequence). The CDR3: CASSSMGGRAPTYNEQFF. In DNA form, the CDR3 reads TGTGCCAGCAGCTCCATGGGGGGAAGGGCCCCGACATACAATGAGCAGTTCTTC.

The chain employs TRBV5-1 and TRBJ2-5; 8 bases match TRBD2. V dropped 1 base and J dropped 5; count of bases not matched to a gene: 4. The CDR3 totals 14 residues. Germline CDR1 SGHRS, CDR2 YFSETQ. For the CDR3, the DNA is TGCGCCAGCAGCTTGAACGGGGGGGACGAGACCCAGTACTTC. It yields the protein CASSLNGGDETQYF.

V usage is TRBV24-1 and J usage is TRBJ1-2; TRBD1 agrees at 9 bases. Germline V CDR1 and CDR2: KGHDR, SFDVKD. Trimming at V came to 5 bases and at J to 2 bases, leaving 11 bases not matched to a gene. The CDR3 runs 17 residues. In DNA form, the CDR3 reads TGTGCCACCAGTGGGAAGGGACAGGGTGTCCCCAACTATGGCTACACCTTC. Translated: CATSGKGQGVPNYGYTF.

The gene calls are TRBV9 and TRBJ2-2; D unclear. V lost 0 bases to trimming and J lost 1 base, with 10 bases between them. The CDR3 loop spans 16 amino acids. Germline values: CDR1 SGDLS, CDR2 YYNGEE. The CDR3 sequence is CASSVGARRNTGELFF. CDR3 DNA sequence: TGTGCCAGCAGCGTAGGGGCCCGGAGGAACACCGGGGAGCTGTTTTTT.

This chain uses TRBV29-1 with TRBJ1-1; TRBD1 matches 8 bases. Trimming cost V 5 bases and J 3 bases; bases outside gene matches: 5. CDR3 size: 13 residues. In germline, CDR1 is SQVTM, CDR2 ANQGSEA. The CDR3 is CSVLGQADTEAFF. In nucleotides, the CDR3 is TGCAGCGTTTTGGGACAGGCGGACACTGAAGCTTTCTTT. The variable domain in full, with the rest retrieved from reference TRBV29-1 and TRBJ1-1, is SAVISQKPSRDICQRGTSLTIQCQVDSQVTMMFWYRQQPGQSLTLIATANQGSEATYESGFVIDKFPISRPNLTFSTLTVSNMSPEDSSIYLCSVLGQADTEAFFGQGTRLTVV.

The V call is TRBV7-2, the J call TRBJ1-1; 7 bases match TRBD1. The CDR3 spans 16 residues. The V segment lost 0 bases and the J segment 4 bases; nucleotides outside the gene matches: 8. Germline assignment: CDR1 SGHTA and CDR2 FQGNSA. The CDR3 DNA reads as TGTGCCAGCAGCTTAGCGGTTTTCGCAGGGGGCACTGAAGCTTTCTTT. Translating gives CASSLAVFAGGTEAFF.

This chain links TRBV7-2 with TRBJ1-2, with D perhaps matching TRBD1 (5 bases). CDR3 length equals 14 residues. Germline loops: CDR1 SGHTA, CDR2 FQGNSA. Trimming stripped 3 bases from V and 3 bases from J, with 11 bases between. The CDR3, as DNA: TGTGCCAGCAGCTTTCAAGGAGGGGACTATGGCTACACCTTC. This translates into CASSFQGGDYGYTF.

J is TRBJ1-5 and V is TRBV5-1; TRBD1 matches at 8 bases. This CDR3 has 14 residues. The V gene's germline CDR1 is SGHRS and CDR2 YFSETQ. V shed 5 bases and J 7 bases; nucleotides not matched to a gene: 8. The CDR3 DNA reads as TGCGCCAGCAGTAGGGAGACAGGGGCACAGCCCCAGCATTTT. Its protein is CASSRETGAQPQHF.